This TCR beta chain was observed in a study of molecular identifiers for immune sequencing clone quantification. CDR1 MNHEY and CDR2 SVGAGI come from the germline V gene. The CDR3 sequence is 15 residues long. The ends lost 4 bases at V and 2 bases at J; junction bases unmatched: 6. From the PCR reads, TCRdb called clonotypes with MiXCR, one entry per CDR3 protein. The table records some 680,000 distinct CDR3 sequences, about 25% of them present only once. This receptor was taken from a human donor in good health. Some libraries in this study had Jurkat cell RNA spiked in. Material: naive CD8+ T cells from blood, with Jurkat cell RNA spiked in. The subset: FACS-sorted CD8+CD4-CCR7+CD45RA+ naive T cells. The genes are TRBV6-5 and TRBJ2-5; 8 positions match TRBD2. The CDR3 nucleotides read TGTGCCAGCAGTTGCGAGGCTAGCGGGCAAGAGACCCAGTACTTC. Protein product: CASSCEASGQETQYF.